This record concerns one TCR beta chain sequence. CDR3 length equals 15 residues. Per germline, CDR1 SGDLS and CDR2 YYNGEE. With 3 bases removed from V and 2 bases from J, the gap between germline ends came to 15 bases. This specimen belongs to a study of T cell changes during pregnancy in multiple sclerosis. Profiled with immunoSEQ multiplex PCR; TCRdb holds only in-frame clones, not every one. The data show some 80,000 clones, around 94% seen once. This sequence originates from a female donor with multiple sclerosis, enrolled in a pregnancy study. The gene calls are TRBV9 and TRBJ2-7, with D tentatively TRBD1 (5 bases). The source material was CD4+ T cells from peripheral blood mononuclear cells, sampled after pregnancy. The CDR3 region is CASSEDESGPYEQYF. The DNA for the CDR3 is TGTGCCAGCAGCGAAGATGAGTCAGGGCCCTACGAGCAGTACTTC.